This record concerns one T cell receptor (beta chain) sequence. The data originate from a study of blood T cell repertoires in COVID-19. Per the original data handling: How many nucleated cells were present was estimated from reference gene primer amplification. Repertoires were generated with immunoSEQ multiplex PCR, while TCRdb's copy carries only in-frame clones and drops some. The V and J calls and clone size are taken from that table; D and trimming were inferred from the DNA. Of 300,000 to 350,000 clones in the sample, about nine tenths were seen once. The CDR3 spans 13 residues. Trimming left V 3 bases short and J 6 bases short, with 11 bases between. Germline V lookup: CDR1 MNHEY, CDR2 SMNVEV (reference sequence).

The source of this sequence is a young man with active or convalescent COVID-19. The chain couples TRBV27 to TRBJ2-5; tentative D call: TRBD2 (5 bases). Sequencing was done on a sample of peripheral blood. The CDR3 loop is CASSLTGSKTQYF. The CDR3 nucleotides read TGTGCCAGCAGTTTGACGGGATCTAAGACCCAGTACTTC.